The 7 T cell receptor beta chains below were found in one sample sequenced in a study of radiotherapy plus CTLA-4 blockade in lung cancer. Profiling relied on immunoSEQ multiplex PCR, and the TCRdb table lists in-frame clones only, not all of them. The data contain some 64,000 clones, approximately 76% of them seen just once; the ten biggest clones take up about 17%. The specimen was peripheral blood, collected from a patient treated with radiotherapy plus ipilimumab. Every receptor here comes from a human donor with non-small cell lung cancer whose response to radiotherapy plus ipilimumab could not be evaluated. Some clones in this sample may be carry-over from other donors' samples.

The chain links TRBV19 to TRBJ1-2; D not certain. Germline V gene data show CDR1 as LNHDA and CDR2 as SQIVND (reference sequence). Trimming took off 7 bases at V and 0 bases at J, with 9 bases between the two ends. This CDR3 is 13 amino acids long. The DNA of the CDR3 is TGTGCCAGTAAGGCGCGGGCTAACTATGGCTACACCTTC. Protein sequence: CASKARANYGYTF.

This clone was seen a few times. Within the sample, other DNA sequences also encode this same CDR3. This chain uses TRBV6-5 with TRBJ2-7, with TRBD1 matching 7 bases. Germline V gene data show CDR1 as MNHEY and CDR2 as SVGAGI. Trimming at V came to 0 bases and at J to 0 bases, leaving 2 bases not matched to a gene. The CDR3 is 15 amino acids. CDR3: CASSYSGDSSYEQYF. CDR3 nucleotide sequence: TGTGCCAGCAGTTACTCGGGGGACAGCTCCTACGAGCAGTACTTC.

The CDR3 DNA sequence: TGTGCCAGCAGCTTCAACAGGAACTATGGCTACACCTTC. Amino acid sequence: CASSFNRNYGYTF. This sequence joins TRBV7-2 and TRBJ1-2; TRBD1 might be the D (5 bases). Germline CDR1 SGHTA, CDR2 FQGNSA. V lost 3 bases, J lost 2 bases, and 7 bases lay in between. This CDR3 contains 13 residues.

The DNA of the CDR3 is TGTGCCACCAGCAGAGATAGGGGGACAGGGACGGGCAATGAGCAGTTCTTC. Residues: CATSRDRGTGTGNEQFF. The chain recombines TRBV15 with TRBJ2-1; 9 bases match TRBD1. The CDR3 contains 17 residues. CDR1 is LNHNV, CDR2 YYDKDF, per germline (reference sequence). J lost 6 bases, V lost 0 bases, and 9 bases had no gene match.

The rearrangement joins TRBV28 to TRBJ1-2; 7 bases fit TRBD1. V shed 4 bases, J shed 2 bases, and the junction held 1 base outside the gene matches. The CDR3 runs 13 residues. Germline CDR1 reads MDHEN; CDR2 reads SYDVKM. CDR3 bases: TGTGCCAGCAGTTCACAGGGGAACTATGGCTACACCTTC. This gives the protein CASSSQGNYGYTF.

V usage is TRBV2 and J usage is TRBJ2-5, with a weak D call TRBD2 (5 bases). Germline V CDR1 and CDR2: SNHLY, FYNNEI. The germline V and J ends were trimmed by 3 bases and 5 bases, with 7 bases remaining between them. CDR3 size: 12 residues. CDR3 DNA: TGTGCCAGCAGTGATCCGGGGGAGACCCAGTACTTC. Protein sequence: CASSDPGETQYF.

This clone was observed once. This chain links TRBV7-3 with TRBJ1-1, with D perhaps matching TRBD1 (6 bases). The CDR3 is made up of 14 amino acids. The V end was cut by 5 bases, the J end by 3 bases, with 13 bases between. Germline CDR1 reads SGHTA; CDR2 reads FQGTGA. CDR3 region: CASSLTGRDTEAFF. CDR3 DNA sequence: TGTGCCAGCAGCCTCACAGGGAGGGACACTGAAGCTTTCTTT.